Described below is a single T cell receptor beta chain sequence and its context. The sample originates from a study of OX40 agonist ivuxolimab in advanced cancers. Trimming left V 5 bases short and J 6 bases short, with 11 bases between. The CDR3 sequence is 13 residues long. Germline V gene lookup returns CDR1 SGHVS and CDR2 FNYEAQ. Clones were read by immunoSEQ multiplex PCR, and TCRdb kept only the in-frame ones, dropping some. The sample lists 59,000 or so clones; approximately 82% were seen once. Sequenced material: CD4+ or CD8+ T cells sorted from blood, taken in a trial of the OX40 agonist ivuxolimab. The receptor comes from an adult with an advanced solid tumor such as melanoma, head and neck, liver or kidney cancer. The rearrangement joins TRBV7-6 to TRBJ1-5; tentatively, D is TRBD1 (6 bases). The CDR3 coding sequence is TGTGCCAGCAGCGGGCAGGACAGTCAGCCCCAGCATTTT. Its translation is CASSGQDSQPQHF.